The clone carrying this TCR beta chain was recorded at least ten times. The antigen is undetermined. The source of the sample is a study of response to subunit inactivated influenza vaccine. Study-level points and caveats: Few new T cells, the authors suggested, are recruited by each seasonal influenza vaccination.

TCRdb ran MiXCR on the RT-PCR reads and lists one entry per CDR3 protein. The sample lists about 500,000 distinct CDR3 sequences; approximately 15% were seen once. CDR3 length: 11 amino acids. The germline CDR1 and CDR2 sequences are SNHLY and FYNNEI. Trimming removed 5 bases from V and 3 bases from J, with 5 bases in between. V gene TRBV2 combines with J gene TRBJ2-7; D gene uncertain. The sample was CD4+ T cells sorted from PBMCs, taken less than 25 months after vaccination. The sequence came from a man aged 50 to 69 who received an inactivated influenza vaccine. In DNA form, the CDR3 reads TGTGCCAGCAGTTACATCTACGAGCAGTACTTC. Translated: CASSYIYEQYF.